The 21 T cell receptor delta chains presented below share a single source sample, sequenced in a study of γδ T cells in repeated Plasmodium falciparum infection. Vgamma9/Vdelta2+ and Vdelta2-negative gammadelta T cells were flow-sorted from PBMC for bulk sequencing. TCRdb reanalyzed the multiplex PCR reads using CATT. The sample includes around 52,000 delta-chain clones, approximately 1.7% seen only once; the top ten take 15%. The specimen sequenced was gamma-delta T cells from blood. The receptor set was obtained from a pool of human donors (malaria-infected and uninfected, not separated).

This clone has ten or more counts. A read error likely explains why the TCRdb protein, taken from a much larger clone, differs from this DNA's translation at residue 14; the protein shown is translated from the DNA. The CDR3, as DNA: TGTGCTCTTGGGGTCCATGTAGGGGGTGGGGGACCCGGCGGGGATAAACTCATCTTT. Amino acids: CALGVHVGGGGPGGDKLIF. The rearrangement joins TRDV1 to TRDJ1; 7 bases fit TRDD3. The CDR3 contains 19 residues. Trimming at V came to 4 bases and at J to 5 bases, leaving 22 bases not matched to a gene. Germline V CDR1 and CDR2: TSWWSYY, QGS.

This clone was seen a handful of times. This DNA's translation differs at residue 10 from TCRdb's protein, which comes from a much larger clone; a read error is likely, and the protein shown is translated from the DNA. For the CDR3, the DNA is TGTGCTCTTGGGGAATGGGGGAGGTCCCGGGCCCGACTCAGAGCCGATAAACTCATCTTT. Amino acids: CALGEWGRSRARLRADKLIF. The chain links TRDV1 to TRDJ1; 7 nucleotides match TRDD3. The CDR3 covers 20 residues. Germline V gene sequence: CDR1 TSWWSYY, CDR2 QGS. V trimming: 2 bases; J trimming: 3 bases; junction bases outside the gene matches: 21.

This clone was detected ten times or more. The rearrangement uses TRDV3 and TRDJ1; 10 positions agree with TRDD3. Germline V gene lookup returns CDR1 TVYSNPD and CDR2 GDNSRS (reference sequence). After removal of 5 bases from V and 1 base from J, the junction contained 22 bases not matched to a gene. The CDR3 totals 19 residues. The CDR3 loop is CAHRVPSRPWGIGTDKLIF. For the CDR3, the DNA is TGTGCCCACCGAGTGCCTTCCAGGCCCTGGGGGATAGGCACCGATAAACTCATCTTT.

This clone turned up a few times. The translation of this DNA and the TCRdb protein of a much larger clone differ at residue 5, probably owing to a read error; the protein shown here is translated from the DNA. The chain couples TRDV1 to TRDJ1, with D possibly TRDD3 on 5 matching bases. In the absence of a J gene in TCRdb, the DNA was matched to germline to assign it here. CDR3 length: 21 residues. Trimming cost V 4 bases and J 0 bases, with 30 bases left between them. CDR1 and CDR2 from the germline V gene are TSWWSYY and QGS. In DNA, the CDR3 is TGTGCTCTTGGGGTAGATAATTCGCCTATGTGGGATTCTGAGTACACCGATAAACTCATCTTT. Translated, it gives CALGVDNSPMWDSEYTDKLIF.

This clone was seen at least ten times. At the DNA level, this CDR3 is encoded by other sequences in the same sample as well. The J gene is TRDJ1, the V gene TRDV1; 12 bases line up with TRDD3. Germline V CDR1 and CDR2: TSWWSYY, QGS. Trimming at V came to 3 bases and at J to 1 base, leaving 24 bases not matched to a gene. The CDR3 covers 23 residues. The CDR3 nucleotides are TGTGCTCTTGGGGACCGGGGGGCAACTTATCTCGTACTGGGGGATACTACCACCGATAAACTCATCTTT. Protein product: CALGDRGATYLVLGDTTTDKLIF.

Regarding this clone: The translation of this DNA and the TCRdb protein of a much larger clone differ at residue 3, probably owing to a read error; the protein shown here is translated from the DNA. V and J are TRDV3 and TRDJ1; 10 nucleotides line up with TRDD3. V lost 4 bases, J lost 2 bases, and 13 bases stayed unmatched. Per germline, CDR1 TVYSNPD and CDR2 GDNSRS (reference sequence). CDR3 length equals 16 residues. Here the CDR3 reads CASNPPCWGITDKLIF. The CDR3 nucleotides read TGTGCCTCTAATCCCCCTTGCTGGGGGATAACCGATAAACTCATCTTT.

Remarks on this clone: Translating this DNA gives a protein that differs at residue 21 from the TCRdb one, which belongs to a much larger clone; a read error is likely, and the protein shown is this translation. The V gene is TRDV3, the J gene TRDJ1; 13 nucleotides match TRDD3. Germline V gene data show CDR1 as TVYSNPD and CDR2 as GDNSRS (reference sequence). The length of the CDR3 is 23 residues. This CDR3 reads CAFRGALPTDWFTGGYDENKPIF. The CDR3 region has the DNA TGTGCCTTTAGGGGAGCCCTTCCTACGGATTGGTTTACTGGGGGATACGATGAAAATAAACCCATCTTT.

Ten or more counts support this clone. A far larger clone lies a single base away; this is likely a read error. Other DNA sequences from this sample encode an identical CDR3 as well. V gene TRDV1 combines with J gene TRDJ1, with 7 bases that match TRDD3. Per germline, CDR1 TSWWSYY and CDR2 QGS. The junction had 16 bases not matched to a gene; V was cut back by 3 bases and J by 0 bases. CDR3 length: 19 amino acids. CDR3 nucleotide sequence: TGTGCTCTTGGGGACTCCCACCGAAGTGGATACGTATACACCGATAAACTCATCTTT. This translates into CALGDSHRSGYVYTDKLIF.

In this sample, this clone turned up a few times. The protein given by TCRdb reflects a much larger clone and differs at residue 12 from this DNA's translation, likely from a read error; the protein shown is the DNA's translation. This chain joins TRDV1 and TRDJ1, with 8 bases fitting TRDD3. J was trimmed by 0 bases and V by 1 base; bases with no gene match: 16. The CDR3 spans 20 residues. Germline CDR1 and CDR2: TSWWSYY and QGS. The CDR3 coding sequence is TGTGCTCTTGGGGAACGAGGCTACGCGGGGGATAGAGGGTACACCGATAAACTCATCTTT. Its protein product is CALGERGYAGDRGYTDKLIF.

This clone came up a few times. TCRdb's protein for this DNA is that of a much larger clone and differs from the translation at residue 17, likely a read error; the protein shown is the DNA translation. The rearrangement joins TRDV1 to TRDJ1; 10 nucleotides line up with TRDD3. Germline CDR1 is TSWWSYY and CDR2 is QGS. The V segment lost 1 base and the J segment 0 bases; nucleotides outside the gene matches: 29. The CDR3 has 25 residues. The CDR3 nucleotides are TGTGCTCTTGGGGAACCGAAGTCATGGCCCCCCAAGGGACTGGGGGATCCCCAGTACACCGATAAACTCATCTTT. Translated: CALGEPKSWPPKGLGDPQYTDKLIF.

In this sample, this clone turned up a few times. This is likely an artifact of a read error, given a far larger clone one base away. Distinct nucleotide sequences in the sample also encode this CDR3. The V and J genes are TRDV1 and TRDJ1; 7 nucleotides match TRDD3. Germline lookup yields CDR1 TSWWSYY and CDR2 QGS. There are 19 residues in the CDR3. The CDR3 sequence: CALGEPSSLGVHHTDKLIF. CDR3 coding DNA: TGTGCTCTTGGGGAGCCTAGTAGTCTGGGGGTCCACCACACCGATAAACTTATCTTT.

This clone occurred a few times. Sequence at one end of the junction differs from germline and may be a read error. The rearrangement links TRDV1 to TRDJ1, with TRDD3 as a possible D gene (5 bases). TCRdb records no J gene; here it was assigned by comparing the DNA to germline. The germline CDR1 and CDR2 sequences are TSWWSYY and QGS. The CDR3 sequence is 21 residues long. The CDR3 spells CSGQSLLLMSHLYWKTYKLIF. The CDR3 nucleotides read TGCTCTGGGCAAAGCTTACTACTCATGAGCCACCTATACTGGAAAACCTATAAACTCATCTTT.

As regards this clone: Translating this DNA gives a protein that differs at residue 18 from the TCRdb one, which belongs to a much larger clone; a read error is likely, and the protein shown is this translation. The chain recombines TRDV1 with TRDJ1, with D possibly TRDD3 on 5 matching bases. TCRdb gives no J gene; it was assigned here by matching the DNA to germline. From germline, CDR1 is TSWWSYY and CDR2 QGS. This CDR3 has 21 amino acids. The CDR3 is CALGELAVAGSSRWYTDELIF. The CDR3 bases are TGTGCTCTTGGGGAACTGGCGGTGGCGGGATCCTCAAGGTGGTACACCGATGAACTCATCTTT.

This clone is labeled medium-sized. The chain employs TRDV3 and TRDJ1; 12 bases fit TRDD3. The J segment lost 3 bases and the V segment lost 4 bases, leaving 12 bases of the junction unmatched. Germline V lookup: CDR1 TVYSNPD, CDR2 GDNSRS (reference sequence). The CDR3 extends over 16 amino acids. The CDR3 nucleotides are TGTGCCTCGGGGCCATACTGGGGGATACAACCCGATAAACTCATCTTT. Translation gives CASGPYWGIQPDKLIF.

This clone rates as medium-sized (0.01 to 0.1%). Distinct nucleotide sequences in the sample also encode this CDR3. The chain links TRDV1 to TRDJ1; TRDD3 aligns across 13 bases. Germline V gene sequence: CDR1 TSWWSYY, CDR2 QGS. The CDR3 covers 21 residues. V lost 9 bases and J lost 0; bases outside the gene matches: 22. CDR3 sequence (DNA): TGTGCTCTGCAGTCGGGGCCTCCGTTTACTGGGGGATACGCGTACACCGATAAACTCATCTTT. Translation: CALQSGPPFTGGYAYTDKLIF.

This clone was found many times. This sequence may be a read error, since a much larger clone differs from it by one base. Other nucleotide sequences in the sample specify the same CDR3. The DNA of the CDR3 is TGTGCTCTTGGGCTATACGGTAAATGGCGTTGGGCCTACACGGATAAACTCACCTTT. This encodes CALGLYGKWRWAYTDKLTF. The V call is TRDV1, the J call TRDJ1; TRDD2 or TRDD3 may be the D gene (5 bases each). Germline V gives CDR1 TSWWSYY, CDR2 QGS. The CDR3 consists of 19 residues.

This clone has a count of ten or more. The chain has TRDV1 and TRDJ1; a possible D gene is TRDD3 (5 bases). Germline CDR1 reads TSWWSYY; CDR2 reads QGS. V lost 5 bases and J lost 1, with 14 bases in between. The CDR3 contains 15 residues. CDR3 loop: CALGPLGWATDKLIF. The CDR3 DNA reads TGTGCTCTTGGGCCATTGGGGTGGGCCACCGATAAACTCATCTTT.

A remark on this clone: TCRdb records a much larger clone's protein for this DNA, with a difference at residue 10 that likely arises from a read error; the protein given is the translation of the DNA. V gene TRDV1 combines with J gene TRDJ1; 9 bases agree with TRDD3. Germline CDR1 is TSWWSYY and CDR2 is QGS. This CDR3 is built from 23 residues. The CDR3 here is CALGRIVPKRGRMMGGYTYKLIF. CDR3 bases: TGTGCTCTTGGGAGGATCGTTCCTAAGCGGGGCCGGATGATGGGGGGATACACCTATAAACTCATCTTT.

To note about this clone: The protein recorded in TCRdb matches a much larger clone and deviates from this DNA's translation at residue 16, suggesting a read error; the protein here is obtained by translating the DNA. The chain recombines TRDV3 with TRDJ1; 8 bases map to TRDD3. The J gene, not given by TCRdb, was assigned here from a germline match of the nucleotide sequence. Germline loops: CDR1 TVYSNPD, CDR2 GDNSRS (reference sequence). With 3 bases clipped from V and 0 bases from J, the junction kept 39 bases outside the gene matches. This CDR3 is built from 25 residues. CDR3 sequence: CAFPLSFHVLHSVLGGKEHTDKLIF. The CDR3 bases are TGTGCCTTCCCACTAAGCTTCCACGTTCTACATTCGGTACTGGGGGGTAAGGAGCACACCGATAAACTCATCTTT.

About this clone: TCRdb shows a much larger clone's protein in place of this DNA's translation, and the two differ at residue 10, likely through a read error; the protein shown is translated from the DNA. V and J are TRDV2 and TRDJ1; D remains unclear. TCRdb leaves out the J gene; it was filled in here by matching the DNA to germline. V dropped 1 base and J dropped 0 bases, with 29 bases sitting between them. Germline CDR1 is GEAIGNYY and CDR2 is EKD. The CDR3 sequence is 21 residues long. CDR3 coding DNA: TGTGCCTGTGACACGAAGAGGCGGCTGAGGGACTCCATGGCGTACACCGATAAACTCATCTTT. Its protein is CACDTKRRLRDSMAYTDKLIF.

Details on this clone: The translation of this DNA and the TCRdb protein of a much larger clone differ at residue 16, probably owing to a read error; the protein shown here is translated from the DNA. The V gene was identified as TRDV3, while no J gene was called; the DNA was not compared with TRDD2, the D call given in the table. The CDR3 runs 17 residues. Germline CDR1 reads TVYSNPD; CDR2 reads GDNSRS (reference sequence). CDR3 bases: TGTGCCTTTAAACTTCCTACTCATAGATTGTACACCGATAAACTCACCTTT. It encodes CAFKLPTHRLYTDKLTF.